Detailed here is one T cell receptor beta chain. Its specificity is unknown. The data are from a study of blood T cells in healthy people across ages. Study-level background: Template switching caught about one barcoded beta molecule for each two T cells.

There are 15 residues in the CDR3. Germline values: CDR1 MNHEY, CDR2 SVGAGI. Together with a sample-barcoded 5' primer, a J-beta primer mix was included in a second PCR lasting roughly 6 to 12 cycles. MiXCR was run by TCRdb on the 5' RACE reads, yielding one entry per CDR3 protein. The sample has about 650,000 distinct CDR3 sequences; about 34% are singletons. Study-level points and caveats: The study could not conclusively compare naive and antigen-experienced cells, given its unsorted PBMCs. Per million T cells, TCR beta diversity dropped roughly linearly as age increased. Diversity was estimated from one million T cells, and these estimates were considered underestimates.

The source is a woman of 80 years or more in good health. Sequencing input: blood. The chain uses TRBV6-5 and TRBJ2-7; 8 bases match TRBD2. The J call may be mistaken, given a closer DNA end match to TRBJ2-5. CDR3 nucleotide sequence: TGTGCCAGCAGTTACCGACTAGCGCCTCAAGAGACCCAGTACTTC. Translation: CASSYRLAPQETQYF.